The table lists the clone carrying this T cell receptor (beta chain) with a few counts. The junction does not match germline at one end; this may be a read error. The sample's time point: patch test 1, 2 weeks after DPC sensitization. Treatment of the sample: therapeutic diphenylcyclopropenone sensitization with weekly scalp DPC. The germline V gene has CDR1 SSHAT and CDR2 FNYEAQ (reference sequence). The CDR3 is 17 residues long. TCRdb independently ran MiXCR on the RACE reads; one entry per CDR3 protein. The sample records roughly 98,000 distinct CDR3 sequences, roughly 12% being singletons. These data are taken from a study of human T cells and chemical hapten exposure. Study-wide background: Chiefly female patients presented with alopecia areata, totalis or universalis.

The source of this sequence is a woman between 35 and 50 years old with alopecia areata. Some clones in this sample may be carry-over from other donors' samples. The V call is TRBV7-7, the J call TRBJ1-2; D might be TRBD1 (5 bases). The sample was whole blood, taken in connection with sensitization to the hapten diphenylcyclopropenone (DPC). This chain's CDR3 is CASSLESPQTVDYGYTF. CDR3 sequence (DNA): TGTGCTAGCAGCTTAGAATCCCCTCAGACAGTGGACTATGGCTACACCTTC.